This TCR beta chain appears in the sequencing data of a study of identical twins. Study results and limitations: Excess sharing by twins proved weaker in beta out-of-frame sequences.

Germline V gene lookup returns CDR1 ENHRY and CDR2 SYGVKD. The CDR3 is made up of 13 amino acids. Trimming pared 4 bases from V and 7 bases from J, leaving 10 bases between. Worth noting for this clonotype: Its antigen is as yet unknown.

TCRdb called the 5' RACE reads again in MiXCR, with one record for every CDR3 protein. This table has approximately 620,000 distinct CDR3 sequences, over 8.5% appearing once. Separately, the same data were catalogued under a study of yellow fever vaccine responses in identical twins.

The sequenced sample consisted of PBMCs. The chain is built from TRBV10-3 and TRBJ2-2, with no clear D. The sequence came from a woman younger than 35 in good health. The CDR3 coding sequence is TGTGCCATCAGTGCGTCTTTTGACGGGGAGCTGTTTTTT. Its protein product is CAISASFDGELFF.